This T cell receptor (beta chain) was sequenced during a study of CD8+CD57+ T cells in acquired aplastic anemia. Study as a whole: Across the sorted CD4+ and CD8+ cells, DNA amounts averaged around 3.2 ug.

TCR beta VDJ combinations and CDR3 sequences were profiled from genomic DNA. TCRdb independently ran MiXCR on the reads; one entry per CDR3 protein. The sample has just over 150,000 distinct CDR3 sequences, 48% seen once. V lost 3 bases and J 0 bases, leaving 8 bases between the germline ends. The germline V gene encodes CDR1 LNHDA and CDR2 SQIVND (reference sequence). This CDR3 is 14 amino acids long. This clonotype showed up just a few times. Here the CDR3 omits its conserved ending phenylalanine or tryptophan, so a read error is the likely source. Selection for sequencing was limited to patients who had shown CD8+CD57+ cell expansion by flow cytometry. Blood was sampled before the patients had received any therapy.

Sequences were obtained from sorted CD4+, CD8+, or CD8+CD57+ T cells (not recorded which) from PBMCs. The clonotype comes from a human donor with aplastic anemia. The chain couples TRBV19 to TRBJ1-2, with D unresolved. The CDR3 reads CASSITGTNYGYTS. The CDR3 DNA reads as TGTGCCAGTAGTATTACCGGAACTAACTATGGCTACACCTCC.